The T cell receptor (beta chain) under discussion was sequenced for a study of T cell responses to AZD1222 COVID-19 vaccine. About the study: Whether given at about 4 or about 12 weeks, second doses were pooled.

Regarding this clone: Its antigen is not identified.

The study's findings and limits: Repertoire sampling happened only post peak T cell response. A rise in Spike-specific TCR breadth and depth followed two AZD1222 doses. Per reports, nearly half of all spike-specific TCRs target regions that are unmutated in variants.

Assay used: immunoSEQ multiplex PCR; TCRdb lists only in-frame clones, some missing. The repertoire includes 150,000 to 200,000 clones, over 90% of them detected once, and under 2.5% sits in the top ten. The junction had 7 bases not matched to a gene; V was cut back by 0 bases and J by 5 bases. This CDR3 comprises 15 residues. The germline V gene encodes CDR1 SGHKS and CDR2 YYEKEE (reference sequence). This receptor was taken from an adult in good health. The material sequenced was peripheral blood, taken on day 0 of AZD1222 vaccination. This chain joins TRBV5-5 and TRBJ2-7; 8 bases map to TRBD2. The CDR3 sequence: CASSLGPGTRDEQYF. CDR3 DNA sequence: TGTGCCAGCAGCTTGGGACCCGGGACTAGGGACGAGCAGTACTTC.